This T cell receptor beta chain stems from a study of blood T cells in healthy people across ages. This clonotype was counted between two and nine times. The authors ran a second PCR of roughly 7 to 11 cycles using a sample-barcoded 5' primer and a J-beta primer mix. TCRdb reprocessed the 5' RACE reads with MiXCR, giving one entry per CDR3 protein. The profile shows roughly 720,000 distinct CDR3 sequences, less than 70% of them singletons. Trimming took 3 bases from V and 0 from J, leaving 9 bases between them. The CDR3 covers 16 residues. Looked up from germline, CDR1 is SNHLY and CDR2 is FYNNEI. The V call is TRBV2, the J call TRBJ2-6; D is uncertain. This sequence originates from a man older than 75 in good health. The sequencing sample was made of blood. CDR3 sequence (DNA): TGTGCCAGCAGTGAGGGCAGACTCTCTGGGGCCAACGTCCTGACTTTC. It yields the protein CASSEGRLSGANVLTF.